This entry lists 21 T cell receptor beta chains sequenced from one sample in a study of OX40 agonist ivuxolimab in advanced cancers. The method behind the library was the immunoSEQ multiplex PCR assay. The table was pulled from immuneACCESS by TCRdb, which kept in-frame rearrangements only. Such tables lose some clones; where checked, under half of the loss comes from unresolved V genes, and the rest has no known cause. Within this sample are tens of thousands of clones, with roughly 90% of them counted one time only. Around 0.95% of the sample lies in the top ten. The specimen was CD4+ or CD8+ T cells sorted from blood, collected in a trial of the OX40 agonist ivuxolimab. These receptors were taken from an adult with an advanced solid tumor such as melanoma, head and neck, liver or kidney cancer.

The rearrangement uses TRBV5-1 and TRBJ2-3, with unresolved D. From germline, CDR1 is SGHRS and CDR2 YFSETQ. Trimming cost V 0 bases and J 6 bases, with 11 bases left between them. This CDR3 is 14 amino acids long. Written as DNA, the CDR3 is TGCGCCAGCAGCTTGGGAGGAGTGGGCGATACGCAGTATTTT. This gives the protein CASSLGGVGDTQYF.

The chain combines TRBV7-9 with TRBJ1-3, with D possibly TRBD1 on 5 matching bases. The V end lost 6 bases, the J end lost 0 bases, and 12 bases lay between the germline ends. The CDR3 runs to 15 residues. CDR1 is SEHNR, CDR2 FQNEAQ, per germline (reference sequence). CDR3 in amino acids: CASRAGSFSGNTIYF. DNA for the CDR3: TGTGCCAGCAGGGCAGGGTCCTTCTCTGGAAACACCATATATTTT.

This clone showed up just once. The rearrangement links TRBV28 to TRBJ2-1; 7 bases line up with TRBD1. The CDR3 is made up of 16 amino acids. The V gene's germline CDR1 is MDHEN and CDR2 SYDVKM. Trimming cost V 4 bases and J 0 bases; bases outside gene matches: 6. CDR3 nucleotide sequence: TGTGCCAGCAGTTCCCCGACAGGGAGCTCCTACAATGAGCAGTTCTTC. Translation: CASSSPTGSSYNEQFF.

The V and J genes are TRBV6-1 and TRBJ2-3; TRBD2 aligns across 8 bases. V dropped 3 bases and J dropped 1; count of bases not matched to a gene: 3. This CDR3 has 15 amino acids. The germline CDR1 and CDR2 sequences are MNHNS and SASEGT. The CDR3 DNA reads as TGTGCCAGCAGTGAGGTAGCGGGACGCACAGATACGCAGTATTTT. It specifies CASSEVAGRTDTQYF.

This rearrangement joins TRBV27 to TRBJ2-1; TRBD2 aligns across 10 bases. V trimming: 2 bases; J trimming: 4 bases; junction bases outside the gene matches: 2. Per the germline V gene, CDR1 is MNHEY and CDR2 is SMNVEV (reference sequence). The CDR3 totals 15 residues. CDR3 sequence reads: CASSLGLAEYNEQFF. The CDR3 DNA reads as TGTGCCAGCAGTTTAGGACTAGCGGAATACAATGAGCAGTTCTTC.

This clone was counted only a few times. V gene TRBV25-1 combines with J gene TRBJ2-7, with no clear D. The length of the CDR3 is 14 residues. Germline CDR1 is MGHDK and CDR2 is SYGVNS. V lost 2 bases and J lost 4, with 12 bases in between. CDR3: CASSEGVPHYEQYF. The CDR3 DNA follows: TGTGCCAGCAGTGAAGGAGTACCCCATTACGAGCAGTACTTC.

The chain uses TRBV11-1 and TRBJ2-7, with D hard to call. CDR3 length: 14 amino acids. Trimming cost V 6 bases and J 1 base, with 13 bases left between them. Germline V lookup: CDR1 SGHAT, CDR2 FQDESV (reference sequence). The CDR3 DNA is TGTGCCAGCAGACCCAGGACGGATTCCTACGAGCAGTACTTC. This encodes CASRPRTDSYEQYF.

This chain joins TRBV18 and TRBJ2-5; D might be TRBD1 (5 bases). The CDR3 runs to 14 residues. CDR1 and CDR2 from the germline V gene are KGHSH and LQKENI. Trimming took off 4 bases at V and 5 bases at J, with 14 bases between the two ends. The CDR3 nucleotides read TGTGCCAGCTCACAGGGGCTAAGTTATGAGACCCAGTACTTC. Protein sequence: CASSQGLSYETQYF. The whole variable domain, remainder taken from reference TRBV18 and TRBJ2-5, is NAGVMQNPRHLVRRRGQEARLRCSPMKGHSHVYWYRQLPEEGLKFMVYLQKENIIDESGMPKERFSAEFPKEGPSILRIQQVVRGDSAAYFCASSQGLSYETQYFGPGTRLLVL.

V usage is TRBV23-1 and J usage is TRBJ1-4, with 8 bases fitting TRBD1. TRBV23-1 is an ORF; its function is uncertain. The CDR3 extends over 17 amino acids. J gave up 7 bases and V 1 base, and 11 bases lay outside the gene matches. The CDR3 DNA sequence: TGCGCCAGCAGTCAATTCTGTAGCGACAGGGGAAGTGAAAAACTGTTTTTT. This codes for CASSQFCSDRGSEKLFF.

This chain links TRBV6-6 with TRBJ1-1; possible D gene TRBD1, 6 bases. The V end was cut by 6 bases, the J end by 5 bases, with 16 bases between. Per the germline V gene, CDR1 is MNHNY and CDR2 is SVGAGI (reference sequence). The CDR3 has 14 residues. This CDR3 is CASSKTGTSTEAFF. The CDR3 DNA sequence: TGTGCCAGCAGCAAAACAGGGACAAGTACTGAAGCTTTCTTT.

The chain couples TRBV6-6 to TRBJ1-2; no reliable D call. The CDR3 totals 11 residues. From germline, CDR1 is MNHNY and CDR2 SVGAGI (reference sequence). Trimming cost V 6 bases and J 4 bases, with 6 bases left between them. CDR3 coding DNA: TGTGCCAGCAGGTCCGTCTATGGCTACACCTTC. Protein: CASRSVYGYTF.

The chain carries TRBV4-1 and TRBJ2-3, with 10 bases identical to TRBD1. The length of the CDR3 is 17 residues. Germline assignment: CDR1 MGHRA and CDR2 YSYEKL. V shed 0 bases and J 2 bases; nucleotides not matched to a gene: 5. DNA of the CDR3: TGCGCCAGCAGCCAAGATGAGGGACAGGGGTACACAGATACGCAGTATTTT. Translated: CASSQDEGQGYTDTQYF.

The chain recombines TRBV28 with TRBJ2-7, with 8 bases fitting TRBD1. There are 13 residues in the CDR3. Germline lookup yields CDR1 MDHEN and CDR2 SYDVKM. V shed 5 bases, J shed 3 bases, and the junction held 3 bases outside the gene matches. CDR3 region: CASSRQGRYEQYF. The CDR3 DNA is TGTGCCAGCAGTAGACAGGGGCGCTACGAGCAGTACTTC.

CDR3 in DNA: TGTGCCAGTAGTATAGCCGTCACAGGAAGGGTAAAACTAGCCAAAAACATTCAGTACTTC. Protein: CASSIAVTGRVKLAKNIQYF. The chain employs TRBV19 and TRBJ2-4; D may be TRBD1 (5 bases). Germline V gene data show CDR1 as LNHDA and CDR2 as SQIVND (reference sequence). The CDR3 runs 20 residues. Trimming pared 1 base from V and 0 bases from J, leaving 22 bases between.

The V gene is TRBV4-1, the J gene TRBJ1-1; 11 positions agree with TRBD1. Germline assignment: CDR1 MGHRA and CDR2 YSYEKL. V shed 1 base and J 11 bases; nucleotides not matched to a gene: 6. The CDR3 is made up of 14 amino acids. The CDR3: CASSQVGDRGMAFF. The CDR3 coding sequence is TGCGCCAGCAGCCAAGTTGGGGACAGGGGGATGGCTTTCTTT.

This sequence joins TRBV11-1 and TRBJ2-3, with D perhaps matching TRBD1 (5 bases). Between the trimmed V and J ends, which lost 8 bases and 5 bases, there was a span of 20 bases. This CDR3 has 15 residues. The germline V gene encodes CDR1 SGHAT and CDR2 FQDESV (reference sequence). The DNA of the CDR3 is TGTGCCAGCCGACCTAGAGAGAATCAGGGAGATACGCAGTATTTT. Its protein product is CASRPRENQGDTQYF.

This clone turned up a few times. The chain links TRBV29-1 to TRBJ2-3, with D possibly TRBD2 on 5 matching bases. The CDR3 loop spans 11 amino acids. Germline assignment: CDR1 SQVTM and CDR2 ANQGSEA. The V end was cut by 6 bases, the J end by 3 bases, with 7 bases between. The CDR3 here is CSVTSTDTQYF. Here the CDR3 DNA reads TGCAGCGTCACTAGTACAGATACGCAGTATTTT.

V is TRBV7-9 and J is TRBJ2-7; 11 bases are a match to TRBD2. Trimming cost V 5 bases and J 12 bases; bases outside gene matches: 3. This CDR3 is 11 amino acids long. Germline-derived CDR1 and CDR2 are SEHNR and FQNEAQ (reference sequence). CDR3 in DNA: TGTGCCAGCAGCCGACTAGCGGGATCGTACTTC. Encoded protein: CASSRLAGSYF.

This clone was observed a few times. The gene calls are TRBV11-1 and TRBJ2-1; D is possibly TRBD2 (5 bases). Trimming pared 4 bases from V and 12 bases from J, leaving 13 bases between. CDR3 length equals 12 residues. CDR1 and CDR2 (germline): SGHAT, FQDESV (reference sequence). CDR3 residues: CASSSEGFGQFF. DNA of the CDR3: TGTGCCAGCAGCTCCGAGGGATTTGGGCAGTTCTTC.

This chain uses TRBV11-2 with TRBJ1-4; D is possibly TRBD1 (5 bases). The V and J ends lost 5 bases and 5 bases respectively, with 15 bases between them. The CDR3 totals 15 residues. Per germline, CDR1 SGHAT and CDR2 FQNNGV. CDR3 residues: CASSPRGGWNEKLFF. The CDR3 DNA reads TGTGCCAGCAGCCCCCGGGGGGGGTGGAATGAAAAACTGTTTTTT.

This clone was recorded once. The chain recombines TRBV6-6 with TRBJ1-4; D remains ambiguous. The CDR3 runs to 15 residues. The V end lost 9 bases, the J end lost 0 bases, and 14 bases lay between the germline ends. Germline V gives CDR1 MNHNY, CDR2 SVGAGI (reference sequence). CDR3: CASGDSGSTNEKLFF. In nucleotides, the CDR3 is TGTGCCAGTGGGGATTCAGGATCAACTAATGAAAAACTGTTTTTT.